A selection of T cell receptor beta chains follows, all from one sample in a study of post-analysis software for immune sequencing data. From the PCR reads, TCRdb called clonotypes with MiXCR, one entry per CDR3 protein. The repertoire holds approximately 660,000 distinct CDR3 sequences, with around 64% as singletons. Sequencing used blood. All receptors come from a girl aged 2 to 10 with multiple sclerosis. The CDR3 runs from the conserved cysteine through the conserved F or W. A D gene is named only where the DNA matches it firmly. Rows may omit the clone size; those that give it use once, few, many or a size class.

- - TRBJ2-5 TRBV4-1 TGCGCCAGCAGCCAAGATCGACTAACGGAGACCCAGTACTTC CASSQDRLTETQYF
- - TRBJ1-5 TRBV2 TGTGCCAGCAGTGAAGCAGGGAACAATCAGCCCCAGCATTTT CASSEAGNNQPQHF
TRBD1 - TRBJ2-1 TRBV3-1 TGTGCCAGCAGTTACTCCGGGACAGGGGACAATGAGCAGTTCTTC CASSYSGTGDNEQFF
- - TRBJ1-5 TRBV4-3 TGCGCCAGCAGCCAAGATCTCACAGGGTCCTTGAATAGCAATCAGCCCCAGCATTTT CASSQDLTGSLNSNQPQHF
- - TRBJ1-4 TRBV29-1 TGCAGCGTTGTGGGGCCTAATGAAAAACTGTTTTTT CSVVGPNEKLFF
TRBD1 - TRBJ2-5 TRBV6-5 TGTGCCAGCAATCGCCGGGACAGGGGAGAGGAAGAGACCCAGTACTTC CASNRRDRGEEETQYF
- many TRBJ2-1 TRBV29-1 TGCAGCGTTGCCAACAATGAGCAGTTCTTC CSVANNEQFF
TRBD2 few TRBJ2-3 TRBV20-1 TGCAGTGCTGAGTGGGCAGCGGGGGGGCCCACAGATACGCAGTATTTT CSAEWAAGGPTDTQYF
- - TRBJ1-2 TRBV7-9 TGTGCCAGCAGCTTCCTCGGGAACCTCGGCGCTAACTATGGCTACACCTTC CASSFLGNLGANYGYTF
- - TRBJ2-7 TRBV27 TGTGCCAGCAGTCACTCAACACGAATCCTCTCCTACGAGCAGTACTTC CASSHSTRILSYEQYF
- - TRBJ1-2 TRBV20-1 TGCAGTGCTAGTGGCCGGAGGGCTAACTATGGCTACACCTTC CSASGRRANYGYTF
TRBD1 - TRBJ2-5 TRBV7-9 TGTGCCAGCAGCTTAGCCTGGGACAGGGAGATCCAAGAGACCCAGTACTTC CASSLAWDREIQETQYF
- - TRBJ2-5 TRBV7-9 TGTGCCAGCAGCGGGGGGAATGTTTGGGGGTCAGGCCAAGAGACCCAGTACTTC CASSGGNVWGSGQETQYF